This T cell receptor (beta chain) was retrieved from a study of shared clonotypes between healthy human individuals. Assay used: immunoSEQ multiplex PCR; TCRdb lists only in-frame clones, some missing. Among 1 million to 1.3 million clones, 75% to 85% were seen once, and the ten largest hold 0.5% to 0.65%. The CDR3 extends over 18 amino acids. Germline CDR1 reads MDHEN; CDR2 reads SYDVKM. Donors had no recently reported acute infections or vaccinations and were HIV-negative. Of note for this clone: A far larger clone is a single base away, which makes a read error likely.

Sequencing was done on a sample of memory CD4+ T cells from PBMCs. Subset noted: CD45RA-negative fraction. This sequence joins TRBV28 and TRBJ2-1, with TRBD2 matching 9 bases. The TCR sequence derives from a man between 18 and 35 years old in good health. Some clones in this sample may be carry-over from other donors' samples. The CDR3 region is CAGSLTSGLLRGYNEQFF. In DNA, the CDR3 is TGTGCCGGCAGTTTAACTAGCGGGTTACTCCGAGGTTACAATGAGCAGTTCTTC.